The 13 T cell receptor beta chains given below trace back to one sample, sequenced in a study of radiation and T cells in renal cell carcinoma. Stated time point: blood 4 weeks post-SBRT, at nephrectomy. Described treatment: 15 Gy SBRT to primary tumor, nephrectomy 4 weeks later. Data came from immunoSEQ multiplex PCR; TCRdb stores just in-frame clones and leaves some out. In the table there are around 140,000 clones, about 86% of which are singletons. The sequenced sample was blood, obtained from a patient whose treatment included radiotherapy and nephrectomy. Receptors were obtained from a woman aged 50 to 60 with renal cell carcinoma.

The V call is TRBV7-6, the J call TRBJ2-7; D is perhaps TRBD2 (5 bases). The germline CDR1 and CDR2 sequences are SGHVS and FNYEAQ. The CDR3 totals 15 residues. The V gene lost 1 base and the J gene lost 2 bases, with 12 bases spanning the gap. CDR3 protein: CASSLGGSLTYEQYF. The DNA of the CDR3 is TGTGCCAGCAGCTTAGGAGGGAGTCTTACCTACGAGCAGTACTTC.

This sequence joins TRBV7-9 and TRBJ2-7; no clear D gene. The CDR3 spans 13 residues. Looked up from germline, CDR1 is SEHNR and CDR2 is FQNEAQ (reference sequence). Trimming cost V 4 bases and J 4 bases, with 11 bases left between them. This CDR3 is CASSSGRFYEQYF. The CDR3 DNA reads TGTGCCAGCAGCTCAGGACGGTTTTACGAGCAGTACTTC.

A single count supports this clone. CDR3 in amino acids: CASSVSGTGGAGSYEQYF. The CDR3 coding sequence is TGTGCCAGTAGTGTCTCCGGGACAGGGGGCGCAGGGTCTTACGAGCAGTACTTC. This chain joins TRBV19 and TRBJ2-7, with 12 bases identical to TRBD1. Germline CDR1 reads LNHDA; CDR2 reads SQIVND (reference sequence). This CDR3 is 18 amino acids long. V gave up 5 bases and J gave up 4 bases; unmatched junction bases: 15.

This rearrangement joins TRBV5-6 to TRBJ2-1, with TRBD2 matching 9 bases. With 1 base clipped from V and 4 bases from J, the junction kept 6 bases outside the gene matches. Germline CDR1 SGHDT, CDR2 YYEEEE. The CDR3 is 16 residues long. As DNA, the CDR3 is TGTGCCAGCAGCTTGATTAGCGGGGGATTTTACAATGAGCAGTTCTTC. This encodes CASSLISGGFYNEQFF.

J is TRBJ1-1 and V is TRBV19; D remains unclear. Germline V CDR1 and CDR2: LNHDA, SQIVND (reference sequence). Trimming removed 1 base from V and 3 bases from J, with 6 bases in between. This CDR3 contains 13 residues. In DNA form, the CDR3 reads TGTGCCAGTAGTATAGGGCGGGACACTGAAGCTTTCTTT. Translated, it gives CASSIGRDTEAFF.

The genes are TRBV2 and TRBJ2-1, with 8 bases that match TRBD2. This CDR3 region has 15 residues. V shed 4 bases, J shed 2 bases, and the junction held 4 bases outside the gene matches. Germline V gene data show CDR1 as SNHLY and CDR2 as FYNNEI. The CDR3 is CASSVAGQTYNEQFF. The CDR3 DNA sequence: TGTGCCAGCAGTGTAGCGGGGCAGACCTACAATGAGCAGTTCTTC.

The chain employs TRBV6-5 and TRBJ1-1; D is possibly TRBD1 (5 bases). This CDR3 is built from 12 residues. V was cut by 6 bases and J by 3 bases, with 8 bases left in between. In germline, CDR1 is MNHEY, CDR2 SVGAGI. The CDR3 DNA sequence: TGTGCCAGCAGCGGGGGTTACACTGAAGCTTTCTTT. Translated, it gives CASSGGYTEAFF.

The genes are TRBV19 and TRBJ2-1; D might be TRBD1 (6 bases). The length of the CDR3 is 14 residues. Trimming removed 3 bases at V and 7 bases at J, with 13 bases between. Germline CDR1 reads LNHDA; CDR2 reads SQIVND (reference sequence). The CDR3 nucleotides are TGTGCCAGTAGTATCGGACAGCTCCTGAATGAGCAGTTCTTC. It specifies CASSIGQLLNEQFF.

The genes are TRBV6-5 and TRBJ1-5; no definite D call. This CDR3 has 13 amino acids. Germline-derived CDR1 and CDR2 are MNHEY and SVGAGI. The V and J ends lost 8 bases and 4 bases respectively, with 12 bases between them. The CDR3 spells CASRGNSNQPQHF. In nucleotides, the CDR3 is TGTGCCAGCCGGGGAAACAGTAATCAGCCCCAGCATTTT.

This chain joins TRBV15 and TRBJ2-7; TRBD2 matches at 12 bases. Germline CDR1 reads LNHNV; CDR2 reads YYDKDF (reference sequence). The CDR3 has 15 residues. J was trimmed by 6 bases and V by 2 bases; bases with no gene match: 5. This chain's CDR3 is CATSRSSGRAPEQYF. The DNA for the CDR3 is TGTGCCACCAGCAGATCTAGCGGGAGGGCCCCCGAGCAGTACTTC.

This rearrangement joins TRBV4-3 to TRBJ1-5, with D perhaps TRBD1 (6 bases). Trimming took off 0 bases at V and 1 base at J, with 10 bases between the two ends. The CDR3 runs to 16 residues. The V gene's germline CDR1 is LGHNA and CDR2 YSLEER. The CDR3 DNA reads as TGCGCCAGCAGCCAAGACCCCGGACAGAGCAATCAGCCCCAGCATTTT. This sequence encodes CASSQDPGQSNQPQHF.

V and J are TRBV20-1 and TRBJ1-3, with D hard to call. Germline-derived CDR1 and CDR2 are DFQATT and SNEGSKA (reference sequence). The CDR3 runs to 11 residues. In DNA, the CDR3 is TGCAGCTGTACCTCTGGAAACACCATATATTTT. It codes for CSCTSGNTIYF.

The rearrangement links TRBV9 to TRBJ1-3; 7 nucleotides align to TRBD1. Germline CDR1 is SGDLS and CDR2 is YYNGEE. The junction had 13 bases not matched to a gene; V was cut back by 3 bases and J by 1 base. The CDR3 is 18 amino acids. The CDR3: CASSGQQGPTFSGNTIYF. CDR3 coding DNA: TGTGCCAGCAGCGGTCAACAGGGGCCTACGTTTTCTGGAAACACCATATATTTT.